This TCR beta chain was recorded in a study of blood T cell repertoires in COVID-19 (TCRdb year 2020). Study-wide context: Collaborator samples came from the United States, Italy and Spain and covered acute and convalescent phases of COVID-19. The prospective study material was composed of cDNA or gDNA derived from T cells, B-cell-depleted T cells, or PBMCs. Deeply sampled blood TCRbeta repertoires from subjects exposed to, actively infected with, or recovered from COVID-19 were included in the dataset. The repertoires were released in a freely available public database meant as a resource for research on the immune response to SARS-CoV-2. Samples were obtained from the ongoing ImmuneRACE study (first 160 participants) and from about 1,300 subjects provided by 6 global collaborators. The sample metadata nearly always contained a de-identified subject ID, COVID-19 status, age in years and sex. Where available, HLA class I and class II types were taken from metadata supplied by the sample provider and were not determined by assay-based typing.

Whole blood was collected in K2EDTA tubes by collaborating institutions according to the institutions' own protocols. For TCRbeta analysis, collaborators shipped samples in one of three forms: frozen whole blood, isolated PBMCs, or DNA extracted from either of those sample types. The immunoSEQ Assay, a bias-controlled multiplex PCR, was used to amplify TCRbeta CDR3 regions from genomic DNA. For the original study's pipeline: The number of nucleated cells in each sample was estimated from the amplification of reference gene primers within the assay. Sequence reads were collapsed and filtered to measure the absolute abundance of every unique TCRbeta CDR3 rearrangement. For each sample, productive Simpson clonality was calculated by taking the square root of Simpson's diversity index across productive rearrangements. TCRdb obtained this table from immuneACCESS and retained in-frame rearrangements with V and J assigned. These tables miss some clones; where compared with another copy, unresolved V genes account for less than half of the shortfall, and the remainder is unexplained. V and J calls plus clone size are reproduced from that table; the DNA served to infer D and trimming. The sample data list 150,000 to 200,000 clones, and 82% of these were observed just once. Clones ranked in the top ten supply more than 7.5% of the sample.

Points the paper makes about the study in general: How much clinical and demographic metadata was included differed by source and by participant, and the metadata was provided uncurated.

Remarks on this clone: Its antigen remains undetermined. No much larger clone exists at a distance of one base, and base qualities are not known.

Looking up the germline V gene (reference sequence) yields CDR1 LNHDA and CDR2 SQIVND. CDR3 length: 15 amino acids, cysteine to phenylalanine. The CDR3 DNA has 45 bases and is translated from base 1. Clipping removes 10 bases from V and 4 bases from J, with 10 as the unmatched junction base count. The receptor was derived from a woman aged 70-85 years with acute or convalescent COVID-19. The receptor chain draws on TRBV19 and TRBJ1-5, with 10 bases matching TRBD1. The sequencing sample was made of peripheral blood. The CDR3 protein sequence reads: CATHRQGAGNQPQHF. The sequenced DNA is TGTGCCACCCATCGACAGGGGGCAGGTAATCAGCCCCAGCATTTT.